This T cell receptor beta chain comes out of a study of T cells in Graves' hyperthyroidism and ophthalmopathy. It was RNA transcripts that yielded the amplified TCR beta CDR3 regions. HTBI primers were used for first-round RT-PCR of the TCR CDR3. TCRdb reanalysed the multiplex PCR reads using MiXCR and keeps one entry per CDR3 protein. This sample has roughly 510,000 distinct CDR3 sequences, with around 43% found just once. Worth noting for this clonotype: Antigen: not known.

Study results and limitations: The model foresaw ophthalmopathy a median 6.5 months prior to onset. Among clonotypes expanded in thyroid above 0.001, most were also found in blood.

The sample consisted of peripheral blood or thyroid tissue (not recorded which). The origin of this receptor is an adult woman with Graves' disease, either hyperthyroidism or ophthalmopathy (not recorded which).

The CDR3 DNA reads TGTGCCAGCAGTGTACCAGGGGGATACCAAGAGACCCAGTACTTC. Translating gives CASSVPGGYQETQYF. V and J are TRBV2 and TRBJ2-5; 7 bases match TRBD1. This CDR3 region has 15 residues. V lost 4 bases to trimming and J lost 0 bases; unmatched junction nucleotides: 5. In germline, CDR1 is SNHLY, CDR2 FYNNEI.